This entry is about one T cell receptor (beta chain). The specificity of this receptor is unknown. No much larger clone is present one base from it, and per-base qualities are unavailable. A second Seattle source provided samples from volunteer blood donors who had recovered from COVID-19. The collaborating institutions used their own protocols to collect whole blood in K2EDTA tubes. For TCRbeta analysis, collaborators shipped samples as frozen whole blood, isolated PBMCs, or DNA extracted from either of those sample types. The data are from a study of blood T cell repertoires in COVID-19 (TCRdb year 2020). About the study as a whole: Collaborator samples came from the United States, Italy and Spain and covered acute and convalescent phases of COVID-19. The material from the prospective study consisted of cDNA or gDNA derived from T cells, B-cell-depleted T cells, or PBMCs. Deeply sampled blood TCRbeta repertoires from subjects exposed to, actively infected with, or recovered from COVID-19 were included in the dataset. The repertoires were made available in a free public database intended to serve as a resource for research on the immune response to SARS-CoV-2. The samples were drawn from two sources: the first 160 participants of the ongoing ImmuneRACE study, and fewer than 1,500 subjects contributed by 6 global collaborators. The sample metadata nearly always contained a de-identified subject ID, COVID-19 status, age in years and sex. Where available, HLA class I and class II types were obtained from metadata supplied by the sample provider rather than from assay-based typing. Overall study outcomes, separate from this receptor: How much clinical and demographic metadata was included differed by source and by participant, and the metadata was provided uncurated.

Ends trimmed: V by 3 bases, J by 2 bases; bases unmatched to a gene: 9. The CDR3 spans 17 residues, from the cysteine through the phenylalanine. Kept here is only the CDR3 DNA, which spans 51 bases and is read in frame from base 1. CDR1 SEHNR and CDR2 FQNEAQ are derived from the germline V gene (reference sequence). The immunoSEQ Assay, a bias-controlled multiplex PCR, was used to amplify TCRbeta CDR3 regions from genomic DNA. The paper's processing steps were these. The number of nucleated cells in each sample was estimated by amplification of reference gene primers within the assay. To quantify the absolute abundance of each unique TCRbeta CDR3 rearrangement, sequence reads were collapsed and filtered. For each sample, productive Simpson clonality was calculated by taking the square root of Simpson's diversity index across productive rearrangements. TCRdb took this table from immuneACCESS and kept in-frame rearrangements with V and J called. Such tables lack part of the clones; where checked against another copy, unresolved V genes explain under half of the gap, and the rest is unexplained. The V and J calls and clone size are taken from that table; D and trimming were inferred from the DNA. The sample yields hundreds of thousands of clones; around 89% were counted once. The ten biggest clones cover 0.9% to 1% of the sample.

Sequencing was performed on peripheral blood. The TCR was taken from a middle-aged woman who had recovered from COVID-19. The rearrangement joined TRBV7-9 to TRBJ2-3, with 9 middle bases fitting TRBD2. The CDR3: CASSFRLAGPDTDTQYF. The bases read TGTGCCAGCAGCTTTCGGCTAGCGGGACCAGACACAGATACGCAGTATTTT.